This T cell receptor beta chain stems from a study of cytomegalovirus exposure and HLA in healthy donors. J was trimmed by 0 bases and V by 1 base; bases with no gene match: 2. Germline CDR1 SEHNR, CDR2 FQNEAQ (reference sequence). This CDR3 is 15 amino acids long. Whole-study results and caveats: According to reports, the classifier identified cytomegalovirus status with high specificity and sensitivity. In vitro experiments confirmed that three CMV-associated chains were specific for CMV antigens. One later analysis, an examination of the 120 validation repertoires, found that first-cohort TCR clusters tended to co-occur in them. Among TCR beta chains, those listed as cytomegalovirus-associated numbered roughly 150.

About this clone itself: Its antigen is currently unknown.

Assay: immunoSEQ multiplex PCR; the TCRdb copy retains only in-frame clones and omits some. The sample contains 240,000 or so clones, approximately 86% of which appear only once. The sequenced sample consisted of PBMCs. This TCR came from a woman aged 25 to 39 in good health and CMV-seropositive. The V gene is TRBV7-9, the J gene TRBJ2-7, with 8 bases aligning to TRBD2. CDR3 sequence (DNA): TGTGCCAGCAGCTTAGTACTAGCGGCCTCCTACGAGCAGTACTTC. Encoded protein: CASSLVLAASYEQYF.